Listed below are T cell receptor beta chains from one sample, sequenced in a study of T cells after yellow fever vaccination. In TCRdb, the 5' RACE reads were re-called with MiXCR into one record per CDR3 protein. The table includes around 300,000 distinct CDR3 sequences, roughly 13% detected once. The material was CD4+ T cells sorted from PBMCs, obtained 45 days after the yellow fever booster vaccination. Receptors were obtained from a man aged 25-40 years who received the YFV17D yellow fever vaccine. Each CDR3 is given with its conserved first and last residue. The D gene is left open where the match is weak. Only some rows state a clone size, as once, few, many or a class for expanded clones.

size	V	J	length	D	DNA	CDR3
.	TRBV21-1	TRBJ1-1	15	.	TGTGCCAGCACTCCTCCGGTCGGGGTGAACACTGAAGCTTTCTTT	CASTPPVGVNTEAFF
.	TRBV6-2/TRBV6-3	TRBJ2-7	14	TRBD1	TGCGCCAGCAGGAGGGGACAGGGGGTTTACGAGCAGTACTTC	CASRRGQGVYEQYF
.	TRBV27	TRBJ2-5	13	.	TGTGCCAGCAGTTGGAGACTAGGAGAGACCCAGTACTTC	CASSWRLGETQYF
.	TRBV30	TRBJ2-7	12	.	TGTGCCTGGAAGTACATGGGTAGCGAGCAGTACTTC	CAWKYMGSEQYF
.	TRBV2	TRBJ2-7	13	.	TGTGCCAGCGCGCGGCTAGGGTTGCACGAGCAGTACTTC	CASARLGLHEQYF
.	TRBV12-3/TRBV12-4	TRBJ1-1	14	.	TGTGCCAGCAGTCCCCTTATTAGGAACACTGAAGCTTTCTTT	CASSPLIRNTEAFF
few	TRBV24-1	TRBJ2-2	15	.	TGTGCCACCAGTGATCCGAGGCGGGAAGACGGGGAGCTGTTTTTT	CATSDPRREDGELFF
few	TRBV7-9	TRBJ2-2	15	.	TGTGCCAGCAGCCCGGGGGCTGGATTTACCGGGGAGCTGTTTTTT	CASSPGAGFTGELFF
.	TRBV20-1	TRBJ2-2	13	.	TGCAGTGCTAGGCTTATTCGAGGGCGGGAGCTGTTTTTT	CSARLIRGRELFF
few	TRBV29-1	TRBJ2-1	14	.	TGCAGCGTTCAAAGAGTGCTACTTTACAATGAGCAGTTCTTC	CSVQRVLLYNEQFF
few	TRBV12-3/TRBV12-4	TRBJ2-3	15	TRBD2	TGTGCCAGCAGGTTAAAGACTAGCGTCATAGATACGCAGTATTTT	CASRLKTSVIDTQYF
many	TRBV12-3/TRBV12-4	TRBJ1-2	12	.	TGTGCCAGCAGTCCGGGGGACTATGGCTACACCTTC	CASSPGDYGYTF
.	TRBV7-6	TRBJ2-7	14	.	TGTGCCAGCAGCCCATCTAGCGTCCCCCTCGAGCAGTACTTC	CASSPSSVPLEQYF
.	TRBV12-3/TRBV12-4	TRBJ2-5	15	.	TGTGCCAGCAACACTCGATTTATGGCGAAGGAGACCCAGTACTTC	CASNTRFMAKETQYF
few	TRBV28	TRBJ2-5	13	.	TGTGCCAGTTATGAGACCGTCCAAGAGACCCAGTACTTC	CASYETVQETQYF
few	TRBV7-2	TRBJ2-4	17	TRBD2	TGTGCCAGCAGCTTACTAGCGGGAGGGATAGCCAAAAACATTCAGTACTTC	CASSLLAGGIAKNIQYF
.	TRBV30	TRBJ1-6	11	.	TGTGCCTGGAGTACTAATTCACCCCTCCACTTT	CAWSTNSPLHF
.	TRBV29-1	TRBJ2-7	15	.	TGCAGCGTTGGCTACACCGTGTTCTTAACCTACGAGCAGTACTTC	CSVGYTVFLTYEQYF
few	TRBV7-2	TRBJ2-1	16	.	TGTGCCAGCAGCTTCTTACCTAGCCGTTCCTACAATGAGCAGTTCTTC	CASSFLPSRSYNEQFF
.	TRBV20-1	TRBJ2-1	15	TRBD2	TGCAGTGCCCCAGCGGGGGATCGTTTCTACAATGAGCAGTTCTTC	CSAPAGDRFYNEQFF
.	TRBV5-1	TRBJ1-1	13	TRBD1	TGCGCCAGCAGCCCCGACAGGGCAGCTGAAGCTTTCTTT	CASSPDRAAEAFF